The T cell receptor (beta chain) under discussion was sequenced for a study of blood T cell repertoires in COVID-19 (dated by TCRdb to 2018 to 2021). Regarding the research as a whole: Samples from collaborators originated in the United States, Italy and Spain and spanned both the acute and convalescent phases of COVID-19. The material from the prospective study consisted of cDNA or gDNA derived from T cells, B-cell-depleted T cells, or PBMCs. Subjects who had been exposed to COVID-19, were actively infected with it, or had recovered from it provided the deeply sampled blood TCRbeta repertoires that made up the dataset. A freely available public database, intended as a resource for researchers studying the immune response to SARS-CoV-2, is where the repertoires were released. The samples were drawn from two sources: the first 160 participants of the ongoing ImmuneRACE study, and 1,000 to 1,500 subjects contributed by 6 global collaborators. A de-identified subject ID, COVID-19 status, age in years and sex were almost always included in the sample metadata. Where available, HLA class I and class II types were obtained from metadata supplied by the sample provider rather than from assay-based typing. What the authors observed across the whole study: How much clinical and demographic metadata was included differed by source and by participant, and the metadata was provided uncurated.

One collaborating source in Seattle enrolled patients while the patients were actively infected and followed the patients over time throughout the course of disease. Whole blood was collected in K2EDTA tubes by collaborating institutions according to the institutions' own protocols. For TCRbeta analysis, collaborators shipped samples as frozen whole blood, isolated PBMCs, or DNA extracted from either of those sample types. TCRbeta CDR3 regions were amplified from genomic DNA using the immunoSEQ Assay, a bias-controlled multiplex PCR. Turning to the authors' computational methods: Nucleated cell counts per sample were estimated from amplification of reference gene primers within the assay. To quantify the absolute abundance of each unique TCRbeta CDR3 rearrangement, sequence reads were collapsed and filtered. For each sample, productive Simpson clonality was calculated as the square root of Simpson's diversity index across productive rearrangements. TCRdb carries this immuneACCESS record with in-frame sequences only. Its versions omit some clonotypes, under half of them owing to an unresolved V gene in the studies checked, with the rest unexplained. That table furnishes V, J and clone size, whereas the DNA furnished D and trimming. The sample table holds 350,000 or so clones, of which over 85% were seen once. The ten largest clones capture 3% to 4.5% of the sample.

Details on this clone: It lacks a known antigen. Base qualities were left out, and no much larger clone turns up one base away.

Cut back by 6 bases and 4 bases, the V and J ends lie 8 bases apart. Per the germline V gene, SGHTA is the CDR1 and FQGTGA is the CDR2. Spanning cysteine to phenylalanine, the CDR3 consists of 12 amino acids. Just CDR3 DNA is preserved here, 36 bases in frame from base 1. The receptor's source is a woman aged 60-75 years with COVID-19, enrolled during active disease. The rearranged segments are TRBV7-3 and TRBJ2-3; D gene: possibly TRBD1, on 5 matching bases. Source material: peripheral blood. The CDR3 in this case is CASSPGSDTQYF. The nucleotide sequence is TGTGCCAGCAGTCCAGGGTCAGATACGCAGTATTTT.